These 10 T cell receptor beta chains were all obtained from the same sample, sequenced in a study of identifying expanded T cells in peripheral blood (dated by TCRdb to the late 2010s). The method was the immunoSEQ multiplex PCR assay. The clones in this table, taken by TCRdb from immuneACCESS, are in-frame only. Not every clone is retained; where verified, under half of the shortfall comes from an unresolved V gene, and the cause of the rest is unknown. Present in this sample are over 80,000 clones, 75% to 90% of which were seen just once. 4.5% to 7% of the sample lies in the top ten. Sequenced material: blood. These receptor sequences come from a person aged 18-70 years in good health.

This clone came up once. CDR3 protein: CASRGPPGAFF. DNA of the CDR3: TGTGCCAGCAGAGGGCCCCCTGGGGCTTTCTTT. This chain uses TRBV5-6 with TRBJ1-1; D remains ambiguous. Trimming cost V 5 bases and J 11 bases, with 13 bases left between them. This CDR3 contains 11 residues. In germline, CDR1 is SGHDT, CDR2 YYEEEE.

The CDR3 reads CASSLRDRGEGEQYF. The CDR3 DNA is TGTGCCAGCAGTCTAAGGGACAGGGGAGAGGGCGAGCAGTACTTC. The chain has TRBV6-1 and TRBJ2-7; 10 bases agree with TRBD1. The CDR3 is 15 residues long. V trimming: 5 bases; J trimming: 6 bases; junction bases outside the gene matches: 10. CDR1 and CDR2 (germline): MNHNS, SASEGT.

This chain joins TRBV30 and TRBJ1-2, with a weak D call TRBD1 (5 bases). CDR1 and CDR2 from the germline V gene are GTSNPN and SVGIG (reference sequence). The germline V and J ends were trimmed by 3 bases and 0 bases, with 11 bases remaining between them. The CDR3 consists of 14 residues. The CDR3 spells CAWRVQDANYGYTF. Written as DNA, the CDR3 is TGTGCCTGGAGAGTACAGGACGCTAACTATGGCTACACCTTC.

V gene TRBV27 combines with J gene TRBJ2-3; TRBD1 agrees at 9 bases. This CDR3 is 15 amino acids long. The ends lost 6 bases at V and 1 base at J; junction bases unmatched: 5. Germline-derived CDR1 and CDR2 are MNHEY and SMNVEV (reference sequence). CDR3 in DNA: TGTGCCAGCAGCCCGGGACAGGGAGGCACAGATACGCAGTATTTT. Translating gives CASSPGQGGTDTQYF.

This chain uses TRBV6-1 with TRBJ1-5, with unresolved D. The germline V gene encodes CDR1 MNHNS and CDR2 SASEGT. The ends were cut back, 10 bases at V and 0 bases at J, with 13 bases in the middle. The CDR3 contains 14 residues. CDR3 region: CATESRYSNQPQHF. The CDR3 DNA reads TGTGCCACCGAATCCAGGTATAGCAATCAGCCCCAGCATTTT.

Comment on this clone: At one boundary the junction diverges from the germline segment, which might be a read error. The CDR3 spells CASREDYGEQFF. For the CDR3, the DNA is TGTGCCAGCAGGGAAGACTACGGAGAGCAGTTCTTC. This chain links TRBV2 with TRBJ2-1; weak D call: TRBD2 (5 bases). CDR1 is SNHLY, CDR2 FYNNEI, per germline. The CDR3 is made up of 12 amino acids.

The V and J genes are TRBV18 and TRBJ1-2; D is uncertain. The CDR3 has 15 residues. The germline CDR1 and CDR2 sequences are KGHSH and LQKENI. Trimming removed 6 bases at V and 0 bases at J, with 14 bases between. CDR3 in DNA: TGTGCCAGCTCTCCGGAGAGTTTCCCTAACTATGGCTACACCTTC. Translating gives CASSPESFPNYGYTF.

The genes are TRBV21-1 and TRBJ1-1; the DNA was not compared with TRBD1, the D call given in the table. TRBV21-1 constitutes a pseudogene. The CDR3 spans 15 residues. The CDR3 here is CASSLRTDMNTEAFF. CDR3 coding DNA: TGTGCCAGCAGCTTACGGACAGATATGAACACTGAAGCTTTCTTT.

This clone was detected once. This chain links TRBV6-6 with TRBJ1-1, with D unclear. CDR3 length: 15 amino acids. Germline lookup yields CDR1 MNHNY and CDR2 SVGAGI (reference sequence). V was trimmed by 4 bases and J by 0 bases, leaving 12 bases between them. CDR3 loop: CASSSSREMNTEAFF. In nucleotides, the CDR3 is TGTGCCAGCAGTTCAAGTAGGGAAATGAACACTGAAGCTTTCTTT.

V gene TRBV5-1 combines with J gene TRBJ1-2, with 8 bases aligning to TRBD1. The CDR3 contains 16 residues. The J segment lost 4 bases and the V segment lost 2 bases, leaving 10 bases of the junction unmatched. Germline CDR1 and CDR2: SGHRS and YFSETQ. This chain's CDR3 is CASSLNGQGGAYGYTF. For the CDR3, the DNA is TGCGCCAGCAGCTTAAACGGACAGGGAGGCGCCTATGGCTACACCTTC.